Detailed here is one T cell receptor beta chain. This sample includes further DNA sequences coding for the same CDR3. Authors' methods: Amplification from reference gene primers served as the basis for estimated nucleated cell counts. Using immunoSEQ multiplex PCR, the repertoire was profiled, and TCRdb retains in-frame clones only, with some absent. D and trimming were read from the DNA, whereas the V and J calls and clone size are those reported in that table. Of over 200,000 clones in the sample, 75% to 90% were seen once. These data belong to a study of blood T cell repertoires in COVID-19. Across the whole study: Researchers got acute and convalescent COVID-19 samples from the United States, Italy and Spain. The cDNA or gDNA used as material had been derived from T cells, B-cell-depleted T cells, or PBMCs.

V dropped 0 bases and J dropped 3; count of bases not matched to a gene: 6. The V gene's germline CDR1 is SGHDN and CDR2 FVKESK. CDR3 length equals 16 residues. This sequence joins TRBV14 and TRBJ2-7; TRBD2 agrees at 9 bases. The sequencing input was peripheral blood. The receptor was isolated from a human donor in a cohort sampled during active COVID-19. This CDR3 is CASSQDGGSGSYEQYF. The CDR3 DNA follows: TGTGCCAGCAGCCAAGATGGGGGTAGCGGGAGCTACGAGCAGTACTTC.